The count of the clone carrying this T cell receptor beta chain is one. The data are from a study of blood T cell repertoires in COVID-19. Looking at the study overall: In each case, the material was cDNA or gDNA derived from T cells, B-cell-depleted T cells, or PBMCs.

Sequencing used immunoSEQ multiplex PCR; TCRdb keeps in-frame clones, though not all of them. The table has fewer than 200,000 clones, roughly 84% seen once. Trimming took off 4 bases at V and 3 bases at J, with 10 bases between the two ends. The V gene's germline CDR1 is MNHEY and CDR2 SVGAGI. The CDR3 runs to 13 residues. The sequencing sample was made of peripheral blood. This receptor was identified in a woman in her forties or fifties with COVID-19, enrolled during active disease. The J gene is TRBJ2-7, the V gene TRBV6-5; no reliable D call. The CDR3 coding sequence is TGTGCCAGCAGTTCCGTGACGGGCTACGAGCAGTACTTC. Protein product: CASSSVTGYEQYF.